Shown below are 28 T cell receptor beta chains from a single sample sequenced in a study of T cells in localized non-small cell lung cancer (TCRdb year 2020). The receptor library was made with the immunoSEQ multiplex PCR assay. In TCRdb, the immuneACCESS table is reduced to in-frame sequences with V and J assigned. These tables do not hold every clone; where another copy was compared, an unresolved V gene accounts for under half, and the others remain unexplained. This sample lists about 27,000 clones; less than 95% were detected once. The top ten clonotypes cover around 1% of the sample. Sample: peripheral blood, taken before any cancer treatment. These receptors were taken from a woman between 35 and 70 years old with stage I lung adenocarcinoma.

The sample holds one count of this clone. DNA of the CDR3: TGCAGCGTTGACTCAGGGGGGAATTACTATGGCTACACCTTC. Its translation is CSVDSGGNYYGYTF. This chain uses TRBV29-1 with TRBJ1-2, with TRBD1 matching 7 bases. V shed 3 bases, J shed 3 bases, and the junction held 7 bases outside the gene matches. This CDR3 comprises 14 residues. From germline, CDR1 is SQVTM and CDR2 ANQGSEA.

The CDR3 DNA sequence: TGTGCCAGCAGTTACTCGATAGGGAAAATTGAAAAACTGTTTTTT. Protein sequence: CASSYSIGKIEKLFF. The chain recombines TRBV6-5 with TRBJ1-4; D is uncertain. CDR3 length equals 15 residues. V gave up 0 bases and J gave up 7 bases, with 12 bases separating them. Germline CDR1 is MNHEY and CDR2 is SVGAGI.

The rearrangement joins TRBV30 to TRBJ2-2; D not certain. CDR1 and CDR2 (germline): GTSNPN, SVGIG (reference sequence). This CDR3 is 14 amino acids long. The germline V and J ends were trimmed by 2 bases and 4 bases, with 11 bases remaining between them. CDR3 protein: CAWSRLGITGELFF. The CDR3 DNA sequence: TGTGCCTGGAGTCGGTTGGGTATCACCGGGGAGCTGTTTTTT.

This clone was seen a single time. This chain links TRBV19 with TRBJ2-3; possibly TRBD2 for D (6 bases). This CDR3 is built from 14 residues. CDR1 is LNHDA, CDR2 SQIVND, per germline (reference sequence). V was shortened by 3 bases and J by 6 bases, with 13 bases between the two germline ends. The CDR3 sequence is CASSMGGRVDTQYF. The CDR3 bases are TGTGCCAGTAGTATGGGGGGTAGGGTGGATACGCAGTATTTT.

The chain carries TRBV6-5 and TRBJ2-5; 9 bases map to TRBD1. V lost 4 bases to trimming and J lost 5 bases; unmatched junction nucleotides: 8. CDR1 and CDR2 (germline): MNHEY, SVGAGI. This CDR3 comprises 15 residues. As DNA, the CDR3 is TGTGCCAGCAGTTCCGACAGGGGGGGTTGGGAGACCCAGTACTTC. Translated, it gives CASSSDRGGWETQYF.

This clone appeared a few times. V usage is TRBV30 and J usage is TRBJ2-7; the D is unclear. The V end was cut by 0 bases, the J end by 3 bases, with 9 bases between. The CDR3 spans 13 residues. From germline, CDR1 is GTSNPN and CDR2 SVGIG (reference sequence). CDR3 nucleotides: TGTGCCTGGAGTGTAGAGAAGTTCTACGAGCAGTACTTC. Translation gives CAWSVEKFYEQYF.

The rearrangement links TRBV4-1 to TRBJ2-6; no definite D call. Trimming removed 5 bases from V and 5 bases from J, with 13 bases in between. Germline V gives CDR1 MGHRA, CDR2 YSYEKL. CDR3 length: 15 residues. The CDR3 nucleotides read TGCGCCAGCAGCGAACCACAAAGTCGGGCCAACGTCCTGACTTTC. Protein sequence: CASSEPQSRANVLTF.

This rearrangement joins TRBV4-3 to TRBJ2-1; possible D gene TRBD2, 5 bases. This CDR3 contains 16 residues. V lost 0 bases to trimming and J lost 4 bases, with 13 bases between them. CDR1 LGHNA and CDR2 YSLEER come from the germline V gene. The CDR3 reads CASSQERTDPYNEQFF. As DNA, the CDR3 is TGCGCCAGCAGCCAAGAAAGGACTGACCCTTACAATGAGCAGTTCTTC.

This chain connects TRBV7-2 to TRBJ1-3, with D perhaps matching TRBD1 (5 bases). The CDR3 covers 13 residues. Trimming took 5 bases from V and 2 from J, leaving 7 bases between them. CDR1 and CDR2 from the germline V gene are SGHTA and FQGNSA. Here the CDR3 DNA reads TGTGCCAGCAGCCAAGGGGCTGGAAACACCATATATTTT. Amino acid sequence: CASSQGAGNTIYF.

The chain employs TRBV4-3 and TRBJ2-5; D is unclear. V was cut by 0 bases and J by 4 bases, with 9 bases left in between. CDR3 length: 14 amino acids. The germline V gene encodes CDR1 LGHNA and CDR2 YSLEER. CDR3 residues: CASSQDYGPETQYF. For the CDR3, the DNA is TGCGCCAGCAGCCAAGACTATGGGCCAGAGACCCAGTACTTC.

The CDR3 spells CASSISGRDTQYF. CDR3 bases: TGTGCCAGTAGTATATCAGGGCGCGATACGCAGTATTTT. The chain has TRBV19 and TRBJ2-3, with a weak D call TRBD1 (5 bases). Trimming removed 2 bases at V and 6 bases at J, with 9 bases between. Germline assignment: CDR1 LNHDA and CDR2 SQIVND (reference sequence). The CDR3 sequence is 13 residues long.

The chain couples TRBV7-2 to TRBJ1-1; D call uncertain. Trimming stripped 1 base from V and 5 bases from J, with 11 bases between. This CDR3 contains 14 residues. Germline V gene sequence: CDR1 SGHTA, CDR2 FQGNSA. CDR3 nucleotides: TGTGCCAGCAGCTTAGGGGGTGAGGGAACTGAAGCTTTCTTT. Translation gives CASSLGGEGTEAFF.

This sequence joins TRBV20-1 and TRBJ1-5; D gene ambiguous. CDR3 length: 11 residues. Germline CDR1 reads DFQATT; CDR2 reads SNEGSKA (reference sequence). V shed 3 bases and J shed 7 bases, with 7 bases lying between them. CDR3 region: CSASLGQPQHF. Written as DNA, the CDR3 is TGCAGTGCTAGTCTAGGCCAGCCCCAGCATTTT.

The rearrangement uses TRBV28 and TRBJ1-2; no firm D call. Germline V gene data show CDR1 as MDHEN and CDR2 as SYDVKM. This CDR3 spans 15 amino acids. V lost 5 bases and J 2 bases, leaving 15 bases between the germline ends. CDR3 nucleotide sequence: TGTGCCAGCAGTCCACTGGGGTCGGGCAACTATGGCTACACCTTC. This gives the protein CASSPLGSGNYGYTF.

In its sample, this clone was seen once. The V gene is TRBV5-6, the J gene TRBJ1-5; D not resolved. Germline V gene lookup returns CDR1 SGHDT and CDR2 YYEEEE. The CDR3 is 17 residues long. The V and J ends lost 4 bases and 4 bases respectively, with 21 bases between them. The CDR3, as DNA: TGTGCCAGCAGCCGGCGTGGGGTCCTTGGGCTGAATCAGCCCCAGCATTTT. Encoded protein: CASSRRGVLGLNQPQHF.

This chain joins TRBV28 and TRBJ2-7; TRBD1 matches 8 bases. This CDR3 contains 15 residues. In germline, CDR1 is MDHEN, CDR2 SYDVKM. Trimming cost V 6 bases and J 4 bases; bases outside gene matches: 11. CDR3 nucleotides: TGTGCCAGCAGCGGCACACAGGGGGTAGCGTACGAGCAGTACTTC. Translating gives CASSGTQGVAYEQYF. Drawing the rest from reference TRBV28 and TRBJ2-7, the complete variable domain is DVKVTQSSRYLVKRTGEKVFLECVQDMDHENMFWYRQDPGLGLRLIYFSYDVKMKEKGDIPEGYSVSREKKERFSLILESASTNQTSMYLCASSGTQGVAYEQYFGPGTRLTVT.

V and J are TRBV13 and TRBJ1-1; maybe TRBD1 (5 bases). Germline V gene data show CDR1 as PRHDT and CDR2 as FYEKMQ (reference sequence). The CDR3 runs to 14 residues. V lost 5 bases and J 5 bases, leaving 15 bases between the germline ends. This chain's CDR3 is CASSRGAGGTEAFF. DNA of the CDR3: TGTGCCAGCAGCCGAGGGGCTGGGGGGACTGAAGCTTTCTTT.

V gene TRBV6-1 combines with J gene TRBJ1-5; a possible D gene is TRBD1 (5 bases). Germline lookup yields CDR1 MNHNS and CDR2 SASEGT. Trimming pared 4 bases from V and 4 bases from J, leaving 14 bases between. The CDR3 runs to 15 residues. The CDR3: CASSGDGSRNQPQHF. The CDR3 coding sequence is TGTGCCAGCAGTGGGGACGGCTCCCGGAATCAGCCCCAGCATTTT.

V and J are TRBV7-2 and TRBJ2-7, with TRBD1 matching 8 bases. The assigned J gene may be wrong: the sequence end matches TRBJ2-5 better. The CDR3 has 14 residues. CDR1 and CDR2 from the germline V gene are SGHTA and FQGNSA. The CDR3 here is CASSFAGGEETQYF. In nucleotides, the CDR3 is TGTGCCAGCAGCTTTGCAGGGGGCGAAGAGACCCAGTACTTC.

This clone was seen just once. The genes are TRBV7-6 and TRBJ1-1, with D unresolved. V was cut by 7 bases and J by 0 bases, with 9 bases left in between. CDR1 and CDR2 from the germline V gene are SGHVS and FNYEAQ. This CDR3 has 13 amino acids. CDR3 amino acids: CASTVRMNTEAFF. DNA for the CDR3: TGTGCCAGCACTGTGCGAATGAACACTGAAGCTTTCTTT.

The chain has TRBV2 and TRBJ2-3; D possibly uses TRBD1 or TRBD2 (6 bases each). The CDR3 covers 16 residues. The germline gives CDR1 SNHLY, CDR2 FYNNEI. The V and J ends lost 7 bases and 0 bases respectively, with 17 bases between them. This CDR3 reads CASTRDSRGSTDTQYF. CDR3 nucleotide sequence: TGTGCCAGCACTCGGGACTCAAGGGGGAGCACAGATACGCAGTATTTT. The complete variable domain, with remaining parts taken from reference TRBV2 and TRBJ2-3, reads EPEVTQTPSHQVTQMGQEVILRCVPISNHLYFYWYRQILGQKVEFLVSFYNNEISEKSEIFDDQFSVERPDGSNFTLKIRSTKLEDSAMYFCASTRDSRGSTDTQYFGPGTRLTVL.

The chain joins TRBV7-2 to TRBJ1-1, with D possibly being TRBD1 (5 bases). The CDR3 is 14 residues long. V was clipped by 1 base and J by 1 base, with 7 bases between them. The germline CDR1 and CDR2 sequences are SGHTA and FQGNSA. The CDR3 reads CASSLGRGNTEAFF. The DNA for the CDR3 is TGTGCCAGCAGCTTAGGAAGGGGGAACACTGAAGCTTTCTTT.

This chain joins TRBV5-1 and TRBJ2-3, with unresolved D. The CDR3 extends over 12 amino acids. The ends were cut back, 0 bases at V and 4 bases at J, with 3 bases in the middle. Germline V CDR1 and CDR2: SGHRS, YFSETQ. The chain's CDR3 is CASSLVADTQYF. CDR3 DNA: TGCGCCAGCAGCTTGGTTGCAGATACGCAGTATTTT.

This chain connects TRBV28 to TRBJ1-5; tentative D call: TRBD1 (5 bases). CDR1 is MDHEN and CDR2 is SYDVKM in the germline V gene. This CDR3 has 13 residues. V was clipped by 5 bases and J by 4 bases, with 9 bases between them. The CDR3 loop reads CASSADRNQPQHF. Here the CDR3 DNA reads TGTGCCAGCAGTGCCGACAGAAATCAGCCCCAGCATTTT. Supplemented by reference TRBV28 and TRBJ1-5, the full variable domain reads DVKVTQSSRYLVKRTGEKVFLECVQDMDHENMFWYRQDPGLGLRLIYFSYDVKMKEKGDIPEGYSVSREKKERFSLILESASTNQTSMYLCASSADRNQPQHFGDGTRLSIL.

CDR3 loop: CATLPYSSNQPQHF. CDR3 bases: TGTGCCACCCTGCCCTATTCTAGCAATCAGCCCCAGCATTTT. The rearrangement links TRBV6-1 to TRBJ1-5; no firm D call. In germline, CDR1 is MNHNS, CDR2 SASEGT. The CDR3 runs 14 residues. Trimming removed 10 bases at V and 0 bases at J, with 13 bases between.

The V gene is TRBV5-1, the J gene TRBJ2-1, with TRBD1 identical over 9 bases. J gave up 5 bases and V 4 bases, and 7 bases lay outside the gene matches. CDR1 is SGHRS, CDR2 YFSETQ, per germline. This CDR3 is built from 15 residues. The CDR3 reads CASSNGQGIHNEQFF. CDR3 nucleotide sequence: TGCGCCAGCAGCAATGGACAGGGGATACACAATGAGCAGTTCTTC. Based on the CDR3 plus reference TRBV5-1 and TRBJ2-1, the full variable domain is KAGVTQTPRYLIKTRGQQVTLSCSPISGHRSVSWYQQTPGQGLQFLFEYFSETQRNKGNFPGRFSGRQFSNSRSEMNVSTLELGDSALYLCASSNGQGIHNEQFFGPGTRLTVL.

The chain couples TRBV7-2 to TRBJ1-1, with D uncertain. This CDR3 is built from 14 residues. V lost 1 base to trimming and J lost 4 bases, with 10 bases between them. The germline CDR1 and CDR2 sequences are SGHTA and FQGNSA. The CDR3 coding sequence is TGTGCCAGCAGCTTAGGTCCCCGCACCACTGAAGCTTTCTTT. It codes for CASSLGPRTTEAFF.

V usage is TRBV5-4 and J usage is TRBJ1-1; 7 positions agree with TRBD1. The CDR3 extends over 15 amino acids. In germline, CDR1 is SGHNT, CDR2 YYREEE (reference sequence). V lost 0 bases to trimming and J lost 5 bases; unmatched junction nucleotides: 7. The CDR3: CASSLDRQGGTEAFF. CDR3 DNA: TGTGCCAGCAGCTTGGATAGACAGGGTGGGACTGAAGCTTTCTTT.